This TCR beta chain is from a study of blood T cells in healthy people across ages. Trimming removed 2 bases from V and 0 bases from J, with 21 bases in between. Germline V gives CDR1 MNHEY, CDR2 SVGEGT. This CDR3 has 19 amino acids. Comments on this clonotype: Its matching antigen is unknown.

For the second PCR, which ran for 7 to 11 cycles, a sample-barcoded 5' primer and a J-beta primer mix were used. TCRdb redid the calling of the 5' RACE reads with MiXCR, one entry per CDR3 protein. The table includes 700,000 to 850,000 distinct CDR3 sequences, 35% to 40% detected once. Study findings and constraints: Researchers report that TCR beta diversity correlated strongly with naive T cell percentage.

This chain connects TRBV6-2 or TRBV6-3 to TRBJ2-3; D is unclear. The TCR was taken from a man younger than 35 in good health. Specimen: blood. DNA for the CDR3: TGTGCCAGCAGTTACAACTCCCGAGATTCAGGCAGAAGCACAGATACGCAGTATTTT. It codes for CASSYNSRDSGRSTDTQYF.